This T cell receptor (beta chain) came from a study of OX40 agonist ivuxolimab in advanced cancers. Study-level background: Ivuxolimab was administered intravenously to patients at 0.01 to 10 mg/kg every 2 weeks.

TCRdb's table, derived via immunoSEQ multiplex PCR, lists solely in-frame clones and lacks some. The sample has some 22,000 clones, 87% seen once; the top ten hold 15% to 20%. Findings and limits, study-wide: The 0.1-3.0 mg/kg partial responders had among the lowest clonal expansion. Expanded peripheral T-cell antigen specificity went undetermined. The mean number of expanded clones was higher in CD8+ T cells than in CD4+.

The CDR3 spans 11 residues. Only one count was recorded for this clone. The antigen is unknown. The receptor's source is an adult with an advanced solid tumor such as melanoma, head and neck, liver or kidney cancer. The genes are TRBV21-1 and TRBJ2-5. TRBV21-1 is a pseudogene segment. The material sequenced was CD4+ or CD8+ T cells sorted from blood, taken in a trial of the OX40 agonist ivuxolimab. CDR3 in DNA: TGTGCCAGCAGCCTAGGAGGGGGCCAGTACTTC. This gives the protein CASSLGGGQYF.